The present entry profiles one TCR beta chain with its context. Trimming cost V 2 bases and J 3 bases; bases outside gene matches: 11. This CDR3 is built from 17 residues. The germline CDR1 and CDR2 sequences are MNHEY and SMNVEV (reference sequence). The data belong to a study of blood T cell repertoires in COVID-19. Across the whole study: The analysed material was cDNA or gDNA that came from T cells, B-cell-depleted T cells, or PBMCs.

While infection was still active, Seattle patients were enrolled and then followed longitudinally. Original handling: Estimation of nucleated cell counts relied on the amplification of reference gene primers. The data were produced by immunoSEQ multiplex PCR, yet TCRdb's version contains in-frame clones alone and is incomplete. The DNA was the basis for D and trimming; V, J and clone size are from that table. The sample lists over 55,000 clones; 65% to 85% were seen once. The origin of this receptor is a man of 80 years or more with COVID-19, enrolled during active disease. The specimen was peripheral blood. The chain carries TRBV27 and TRBJ1-2; 8 nucleotides align to TRBD1. CDR3 coding DNA: TGTGCCAGCAGTTTAAGAGGAGACAGGGGATTTGACTATGGCTACACCTTC. Translation: CASSLRGDRGFDYGYTF.